The clone carrying this T cell receptor beta chain turned up a few times. TCRdb redid the calling of the RT-PCR reads with MiXCR, one entry per CDR3 protein. The sample shows about 960,000 distinct CDR3 sequences, about a sixth of them seen only once. This sample stems from a study of patients and donors after allogeneic stem cell transplantation. This sequence originates from a human donor who was either an allogeneic HSCT recipient or a stem cell or donor lymphocyte infusion donor (not recorded which). It is not recorded whose cells these are; they may come from a transplant donor. The material sequenced was blood, either unsorted or a sorted T cell fraction (not recorded which).

The CDR3 is CASSRAGAGGPYEQYF. DNA of the CDR3: TGTGCCAGCAGCCGAGCAGGAGCGGGAGGGCCTTACGAGCAGTACTTC. The chain couples TRBV3-1 to TRBJ2-7, with 10 bases identical to TRBD2. CDR1 is LGHDT and CDR2 is YNNKEL in the germline V gene (reference sequence). This CDR3 comprises 16 residues. The ends lost 4 bases at V and 4 bases at J; junction bases unmatched: 10.